The 9 T cell receptor beta chains below all came from one sample that was sequenced in a study of vaccination and CD4 T cells after COVID-19. These receptors are not linked to any known antigen. CD4+ T cells that had been cultured provided DNA sequenced with the Oncomine TCR Beta short-read assay. In TCRdb, the PCR reads were re-called with MiXCR into one record per CDR3 protein. The repertoire holds 15,000 to 20,000 distinct CDR3 sequences, with about 45% as singletons. Treatment given: 10-day PBMC culture with coronavirus spike peptide pools or control peptides (ViraFEST assay). The sequenced sample was cultured CD4+ T cells from blood. The receptor source for this set is a human donor with COVID-19.

This chain joins TRBV5-4 and TRBJ1-6; perhaps TRBD1 as D (6 bases). Germline V gene sequence: CDR1 SGHNT, CDR2 YYREEE (reference sequence). Trimming removed 0 bases from V and 7 bases from J, with 14 bases in between. This CDR3 is 16 amino acids long. CDR3 in amino acids: CASSLAGVQGNSPLHF. The CDR3 DNA sequence: TGTGCCAGCAGCTTGGCCGGGGTACAGGGAAATTCACCCCTCCACTTT.

This clonotype was seen more than once but under ten times. The CDR3 sequence: CASSEARRGNPYEQYF. In nucleotides, the CDR3 is TGTGCCAGCAGTGAAGCGCGCCGGGGGAACCCCTACGAGCAGTACTTC. The V gene is TRBV6-1, the J gene TRBJ2-7; a weak D match, TRBD2 (6 bases). The CDR3 runs to 16 residues. Per the germline V gene, CDR1 is MNHNS and CDR2 is SASEGT. Between the trimmed V and J ends, which lost 0 bases and 2 bases, there was a span of 14 bases.

V and J are TRBV5-4 and TRBJ1-1; D perhaps matches TRBD1 (5 bases). The V and J ends lost 1 base and 1 base respectively, with 8 bases between them. CDR3 length: 14 amino acids. Per the germline V gene, CDR1 is SGHNT and CDR2 is YYREEE (reference sequence). The CDR3 reads CASSLRGPNTEAFF. CDR3 nucleotides: TGTGCCAGCAGCTTGCGGGGACCGAACACTGAAGCTTTCTTT.

The chain links TRBV7-9 to TRBJ2-3; 11 bases match TRBD2. Germline CDR1 SEHNR, CDR2 FQNEAQ (reference sequence). V dropped 6 bases and J dropped 0; count of bases not matched to a gene: 14. The CDR3 loop spans 19 amino acids. The CDR3 DNA reads TGTGCCAGCAGTCGCTCCGGGACTAGCGGTATCACTAGCACAGATACGCAGTATTTT. This translates into CASSRSGTSGITSTDTQYF.

CDR3 amino acids: CASSVGQGEYGYTF. The CDR3 DNA reads as TGTGCCAGCAGCGTCGGACAGGGGGAATATGGCTACACCTTC. This sequence joins TRBV7-2 and TRBJ1-2; TRBD1 aligns across 10 bases. The CDR3 is made up of 14 amino acids. The V and J ends lost 5 bases and 5 bases, in that order; junction bases with no gene match: 5. CDR1 and CDR2 (germline): SGHTA, FQGNSA.

To note about this clonotype: Here the CDR3 omits its conserved ending phenylalanine or tryptophan, so a read error is the likely source. The chain has TRBV2 and TRBJ1-2; D unclear. Per germline, CDR1 SNHLY and CDR2 FYNNEI. Trimming pared 1 base from V and 3 bases from J, leaving 9 bases between. This CDR3 is built from 14 residues. In nucleotides, the CDR3 is TGTGCCAGCAGTGAAGGATTAGTATACTATGGCTACACCCTC. Protein product: CASSEGLVYYGYTL.

The rearrangement joins TRBV7-3 to TRBJ2-5; D may correspond to TRBD1 or TRBD2 (5 bases each). CDR1 and CDR2 from the germline V gene are SGHTA and FQGTGA. Trimming left V 6 bases short and J 3 bases short, with 14 bases between. The CDR3 is 14 residues long. CDR3 DNA sequence: TGTGCCAGCAGGACCCGGGACGGAAAAGAGACCCAGTACTTC. Residues: CASRTRDGKETQYF.

The J gene is TRBJ1-6, the V gene TRBV19; D not resolved. Germline V CDR1 and CDR2: LNHDA, SQIVND (reference sequence). The CDR3 totals 11 residues. V dropped 6 bases and J dropped 13 bases, with 10 bases sitting between them. CDR3 region: CASRTEGPLHF. CDR3 in DNA: TGTGCCAGTAGGACCGAAGGGCCCCTCCACTTT.

The chain employs TRBV19 and TRBJ2-7, with 7 nucleotides matching TRBD1. Trimming at V came to 4 bases and at J to 4 bases, leaving 7 bases not matched to a gene. The CDR3 runs 14 residues. The germline CDR1 and CDR2 sequences are LNHDA and SQIVND (reference sequence). The CDR3 sequence: CASSRTGPRYEQYF. CDR3 DNA sequence: TGTGCCAGTAGTAGGACAGGCCCTAGATACGAGCAGTACTTC.